These 28 T cell receptor beta chains came from one sample sequenced in a study of a mutant IDH1 vaccine in newly diagnosed glioma. These receptors' antigens are unknown. Libraries were prepared by immunoSEQ multiplex PCR; TCRdb keeps only in-frame clonotypes and omits some of them. This table has some 130,000 clones, about 80% appearing once. This sample's time point: week 11, during vaccination. In the vaccine, a single dose held 300 ug of the mutant IDH1 20-mer peptide, along with topical imiquimod. This specimen was PBMCs, taken from a glioma patient whose treatment included an IDH1 peptide vaccine. These receptor sequences come from a man aged 35 to 55 with glioma.

CDR3 DNA: TGTGCCAGCAGCTCCGGACTGAGCACAGATACGCAGTATTTT. Translating it yields CASSSGLSTDTQYF. This chain uses TRBV7-8 with TRBJ2-3, with TRBD2 as a possible D gene (5 bases). V lost 4 bases to trimming and J lost 0 bases, with 8 bases between them. CDR3 length equals 14 residues. The germline V gene encodes CDR1 SGHVS and CDR2 FQNEAQ.

On this clone itself: This sample also contains other DNA sequences that code for the same CDR3. The chain employs TRBV28 and TRBJ2-5; no reliable D call. The CDR3 consists of 13 residues. Germline assignment: CDR1 MDHEN and CDR2 SYDVKM. V lost 1 base to trimming and J lost 5 bases, with 8 bases between them. The CDR3 DNA reads TGTGCCAGCAGTTTATCTGGGGTGGAGACCCAGTACTTC. The encoded protein is CASSLSGVETQYF.

This rearrangement joins TRBV5-1 to TRBJ2-7; 7 positions match TRBD1. Germline CDR1 SGHRS, CDR2 YFSETQ. The junction had 1 base not matched to a gene; V was cut back by 3 bases and J by 1 base. There are 13 residues in the CDR3. The DNA of the CDR3 is TGCGCCAGCAGCTGGGGACAGTCCTACGAGCAGTACTTC. Residues: CASSWGQSYEQYF.

V usage is TRBV28 and J usage is TRBJ2-7; D unclear. Trimming shortened V by 6 bases and J by 2 bases, and 11 bases separated the two germline ends. Germline values: CDR1 MDHEN, CDR2 SYDVKM. CDR3 length: 13 amino acids. The CDR3 spells CASRKTSTYEQYF. Written as DNA, the CDR3 is TGTGCCAGCAGGAAGACCTCGACCTACGAGCAGTACTTC.

This chain connects TRBV9 to TRBJ2-3; D could derive from TRBD1 or TRBD2 (6 bases each). Trimming shortened V by 3 bases and J by 1 base, and 12 bases separated the two germline ends. The CDR3 is made up of 15 amino acids. Per germline, CDR1 SGDLS and CDR2 YYNGEE. CDR3 sequence (DNA): TGTGCCAGCAGCGCAGGGGCTAGCGGCACAGATACGCAGTATTTT. As protein: CASSAGASGTDTQYF.

The rearrangement joins TRBV6-1 to TRBJ2-3, with 13 bases that match TRBD2. This CDR3 region has 15 residues. The germline CDR1 and CDR2 sequences are MNHNS and SASEGT. V lost 4 bases, J lost 4 bases, and 2 bases stayed unmatched. CDR3 amino acids: CASSVGTSGADTQYF. The CDR3, as DNA: TGTGCCAGCAGTGTGGGGACTAGCGGGGCAGATACGCAGTATTTT.

The chain links TRBV21-1 to TRBJ2-1; the D call in the table, TRBD2, was not verified against the DNA. TRBV21-1 is designated a pseudogene. There are 20 residues in the CDR3. The chain's CDR3 is CASSIRQGTLGGRALNEQFF. The CDR3 nucleotides read TGTGCCAGCAGCATCCGACAGGGGACGCTTGGCGGGAGGGCCCTAAATGAGCAGTTCTTC.

The rearrangement uses TRBV6-5 and TRBJ2-3; the match to TRBD2 covers 10 bases. This CDR3 is built from 14 residues. CDR1 is MNHEY, CDR2 SVGAGI, per germline. The J segment lost 9 bases and the V segment lost 8 bases, leaving 11 bases of the junction unmatched. The CDR3 loop reads CASGRASGSSTQYF. The CDR3 nucleotides read TGTGCCAGCGGTAGGGCTAGCGGGAGTAGCACGCAGTATTTT.

This chain connects TRBV7-8 to TRBJ2-5; either TRBD1 or TRBD2 may fit D (5 bases each). The germline V and J ends were trimmed by 5 bases and 5 bases, with 18 bases remaining between them. The CDR3 contains 15 residues. CDR1 and CDR2 from the germline V gene are SGHVS and FQNEAQ. In DNA form, the CDR3 reads TGTGCCAGCAGCCCGCGTGCCTCCTGGGGGGAGACCCAGTACTTC. This gives the protein CASSPRASWGETQYF.

The CDR3 spells CSVGTGKNIQYF. CDR3 bases: TGCAGCGTTGGAACAGGTAAAAACATTCAGTACTTC. This chain uses TRBV29-1 with TRBJ2-4; tentative D call: TRBD1 (5 bases). The germline CDR1 and CDR2 sequences are SQVTM and ANQGSEA. Between the trimmed V and J ends, which lost 4 bases and 4 bases, there was a span of 8 bases. This CDR3 has 12 amino acids.

This sequence joins TRBV12-5 and TRBJ1-2; 7 positions agree with TRBD1. The junction had 14 bases not matched to a gene; V was cut back by 5 bases and J by 8 bases. This CDR3 has 15 residues. CDR1 and CDR2 (germline): LGHNT, FRNRAP. CDR3 amino acids: CASGGRGREFWGYTF. CDR3 nucleotide sequence: TGTGCTAGTGGTGGAAGGGGGCGCGAGTTTTGGGGCTACACCTTC.

The chain combines TRBV6-5 with TRBJ2-1; D ambiguous. V lost 2 bases and J lost 0, with 11 bases in between. CDR3 length: 16 residues. Germline CDR1 and CDR2: MNHEY and SVGAGI. The CDR3 loop is CASSYRPRDSYNEQFF. The CDR3 DNA is TGTGCCAGCAGTTACAGGCCCCGAGACTCCTACAATGAGCAGTTCTTC.

This sequence joins TRBV28 and TRBJ1-3; 7 nucleotides line up with TRBD1. This CDR3 contains 16 residues. J was trimmed by 2 bases and V by 5 bases; bases with no gene match: 9. The germline CDR1 and CDR2 sequences are MDHEN and SYDVKM. CDR3 nucleotides: TGTGCCAGCAGTCTGATCCTCGGGACAGCTGGAAACACCATATATTTT. It specifies CASSLILGTAGNTIYF.

V and J are TRBV10-2 and TRBJ2-1; 7 bases agree with TRBD1. The CDR3 is 14 amino acids. CDR1 and CDR2 (germline): WSHSY, SAAADI. V lost 7 bases, J lost 9 bases, and 12 bases stayed unmatched. Written as DNA, the CDR3 is TGCGCCAGCACCGCCGGGACAGAATCCTCTGAGCAGTTCTTC. Protein: CASTAGTESSEQFF.

V usage is TRBV6-1 and J usage is TRBJ2-7, with a possible D match to TRBD1 (6 bases). Germline V lookup: CDR1 MNHNS, CDR2 SASEGT. CDR3 length equals 15 residues. The V end was cut by 5 bases, the J end by 2 bases, with 16 bases between. Here the CDR3 reads CASSLEDSEAYEQYF. CDR3 bases: TGTGCCAGCAGTCTTGAGGACAGTGAGGCCTACGAGCAGTACTTC.

This rearrangement joins TRBV6-1 to TRBJ2-7; tentatively, D is TRBD1 (5 bases). Germline CDR1 is MNHNS and CDR2 is SASEGT. V was clipped by 6 bases and J by 9 bases, with 18 bases between them. The CDR3 spans 13 residues. Here the CDR3 DNA reads TGTGCCAGCAGGGGGCAATTAGTGGTTTGGCAGTACTTC. Translation: CASRGQLVVWQYF.

The V and J genes are TRBV10-2 and TRBJ1-1; D may be TRBD1 (6 bases). CDR1 is WSHSY and CDR2 is SAAADI in the germline V gene. The ends were cut back, 4 bases at V and 8 bases at J, with 17 bases in the middle. The CDR3 runs 14 residues. In DNA, the CDR3 is TGCGCCAGCAGTGGCGGAGGGGGGCATCCCGAAGCTTTCTTT. It yields the protein CASSGGGGHPEAFF.

This chain links TRBV7-2 with TRBJ1-6; D is ambiguous. Germline values: CDR1 SGHTA, CDR2 FQGNSA. V lost 1 base and J lost 9, with 10 bases in between. This CDR3 comprises 14 residues. The CDR3 here is CASSLGASPSPLHF. Written as DNA, the CDR3 is TGTGCCAGCAGCTTAGGGGCGTCTCCTTCACCCCTCCACTTT.

The CDR3 sequence: CASSPEIAGNEQFF. Written as DNA, the CDR3 is TGTGCCAGCTCCCCCGAGATTGCCGGGAATGAGCAGTTCTTC. The gene calls are TRBV18 and TRBJ2-1; D is uncertain. The germline gives CDR1 KGHSH, CDR2 LQKENI. The CDR3 consists of 14 residues. V gave up 6 bases and J gave up 7 bases, with 16 bases separating them.

V gene TRBV6-6 combines with J gene TRBJ2-6; D unclear. V was cut by 8 bases and J by 2 bases, with 10 bases left in between. Germline loops: CDR1 MNHNY, CDR2 SVGAGI (reference sequence). The CDR3 loop spans 14 amino acids. CDR3 DNA: TGTGCCAGCCTTACGGCAGCTGGGGCCAACGTCCTGACTTTC. It is translated as CASLTAAGANVLTF.

In regard to this clone: The junction departs from germline at one end; a sequencing error may be responsible. The chain is built from TRBV7-7 and TRBJ2-5, with D possibly being TRBD1 (5 bases). The CDR3 is made up of 14 amino acids. The germline CDR1 and CDR2 sequences are SSHAT and FNYEAQ (reference sequence). The DNA for the CDR3 is TGTGCTAGCACCTCGACAGAGGACCTTGAGACCCAGTACTTC. It encodes CASTSTEDLETQYF.

The chain is built from TRBV4-3 and TRBJ2-7, with 7 bases that match TRBD1. V shed 3 bases and J 3 bases; nucleotides not matched to a gene: 17. Germline CDR1 is LGHNA and CDR2 is YSLEER. This CDR3 has 18 amino acids. CDR3 region: CASSHSATGTEWGYEQYF. CDR3 coding DNA: TGCGCCAGCAGCCATTCCGCGACCGGGACAGAGTGGGGCTACGAGCAGTACTTC.

This clone was recorded at least ten times. V is TRBV2 and J is TRBJ2-7, with D hard to call. The CDR3 sequence is 12 residues long. The germline gives CDR1 SNHLY, CDR2 FYNNEI. Trimming pared 2 bases from V and 0 bases from J, leaving 2 bases between. CDR3 coding DNA: TGTGCCAGCAGTGAAAGCTCCTACGAGCAGTACTTC. As protein: CASSESSYEQYF.

V usage is TRBV6-1 and J usage is TRBJ1-1, with D possibly matching TRBD1 (5 bases). V lost 10 bases to trimming and J lost 4 bases, with 22 bases between them. The germline V gene has CDR1 MNHNS and CDR2 SASEGT. CDR3 size: 15 residues. CDR3 DNA sequence: TGTGCCACCTCAGAGAGAGGACACACGGCCACTGAAGCTTTCTTT. Amino acids: CATSERGHTATEAFF.

This clone appeared many times. This same CDR3 is encoded by further DNA sequences in the sample. CDR3 amino acids: CATSSGLAGAYEQYF. For the CDR3, the DNA is TGTGCCACCAGCAGTGGCCTAGCGGGCGCCTACGAGCAGTACTTC. The chain is built from TRBV15 and TRBJ2-7, with 8 bases identical to TRBD2. Trimming at V came to 3 bases and at J to 2 bases, leaving 6 bases not matched to a gene. CDR3 size: 15 residues. Germline-derived CDR1 and CDR2 are LNHNV and YYDKDF (reference sequence).

The chain carries TRBV14 and TRBJ1-1; D gene uncertain. This CDR3 region has 15 residues. V was trimmed by 0 bases and J by 4 bases, leaving 12 bases between them. The germline V gene has CDR1 SGHDN and CDR2 FVKESK. This CDR3 is CASSQDRGSSTEAFF. The DNA of the CDR3 is TGTGCCAGCAGCCAAGATCGAGGGTCGAGCACTGAAGCTTTCTTT.

The rearrangement uses TRBV14 and TRBJ2-3, with 7 bases fitting TRBD2. Germline loops: CDR1 SGHDN, CDR2 FVKESK. The CDR3 is made up of 15 amino acids. V shed 0 bases, J shed 3 bases, and the junction held 3 bases outside the gene matches. The CDR3 loop reads CASSQDWGGTDTQYF. CDR3 nucleotides: TGTGCCAGCAGCCAAGATTGGGGGGGGACAGATACGCAGTATTTT.

The rearrangement uses TRBV28 and TRBJ2-2; D might be TRBD1 (6 bases). The CDR3 consists of 14 residues. V was cut by 6 bases and J by 3 bases, with 11 bases left in between. CDR1 and CDR2 (germline): MDHEN, SYDVKM. CDR3 protein: CASRTGQHTGELFF. The CDR3 DNA reads as TGTGCCAGCAGGACAGGACAGCACACCGGGGAGCTGTTTTTT.